This T cell receptor (beta chain) stems from a study of T-cell memory formation after mild COVID-19. Turning to the study itself: Clustering of TCRs was largely donor specific.

Sample barcodes and UMIs were carried by the TCR alpha and TCR beta cDNA libraries that 5'RACE generated with constant-segment primers. TCRdb fed the 5' RACE reads into MiXCR, producing one record per CDR3 protein. Of 200,000 or so distinct CDR3 sequences listed, about 9.2% are singletons. Germline lookup yields CDR1 MNHNS and CDR2 SASEGT. CDR3 length equals 13 residues. V trimming: 5 bases; J trimming: 13 bases; junction bases outside the gene matches: 8. This clonotype was counted many times. Its antigen is undetermined. General study findings and limits: In pre-infection memory, a portion of responding clones appeared, which suggested that cross-reactive memory joined.

The V and J genes are TRBV6-1 and TRBJ1-6, with 7 positions matching TRBD1. Sample: PBMCs or a T cell subset sorted from them (not recorded which). This clonotype was obtained from a man between 18 and 35 years old who had mild COVID-19 (a few samples of this study predate the infection). Cell type and time point are not known. The CDR3 DNA follows: TGTGCCAGCAGTTCTACTCAGGGGGTCCCCCTCCACTTT. This sequence encodes CASSSTQGVPLHF.